Below are 28 T cell receptor beta chains sequenced from a single sample in a study of T cell changes during pregnancy in multiple sclerosis. TCRdb's copy holds only in-frame clones and misses some; the assay was immunoSEQ multiplex PCR. The sample contains under 65,000 clones, less than 95% of which appear only once. Sequencing used CD8+ T cells from peripheral blood mononuclear cells, obtained after pregnancy. The receptors shown here come from a female donor with multiple sclerosis, enrolled in a pregnancy study.

The rearrangement uses TRBV10-2 and TRBJ1-4; no firm D call. CDR3 length: 15 residues. Germline CDR1 reads WSHSY; CDR2 reads SAAADI. The V and J ends lost 3 bases and 8 bases respectively, with 16 bases between them. The CDR3 sequence is CASSDGETKREKLFF. CDR3 in DNA: TGCGCCAGCAGTGACGGGGAGACTAAGCGCGAAAAACTGTTTTTT.

The sample holds one count of this clone. J is TRBJ2-6 and V is TRBV5-6; TRBD2 might be the D (5 bases). The CDR3 runs to 16 residues. Germline assignment: CDR1 SGHDT and CDR2 YYEEEE. Deletions cut 4 bases from V and 1 base from J, with 12 bases between. CDR3 region: CASSTVRGSGANVLTF. The CDR3 nucleotides read TGTGCCAGCAGCACCGTCCGGGGATCTGGGGCCAACGTCCTGACTTTC.

The table lists this clone with a count of one. Here the CDR3 reads CASSIQPGLAGTDTQYF. CDR3 in DNA: TGTGCCAGTAGTATCCAACCGGGACTAGCGGGCACAGATACGCAGTATTTT. V is TRBV19 and J is TRBJ2-3, with 11 bases aligning to TRBD2. Trimming removed 3 bases from V and 1 base from J; junction bases left unmatched: 6. There are 17 residues in the CDR3. Germline CDR1 LNHDA, CDR2 SQIVND (reference sequence).

The chain recombines TRBV27 with TRBJ1-3; 7 positions match TRBD1. Trimming removed 8 bases from V and 3 bases from J; junction bases left unmatched: 4. Germline CDR1 reads MNHEY; CDR2 reads SMNVEV (reference sequence). The CDR3 runs to 13 residues. CDR3 nucleotide sequence: TGTGCCAGCGGGACAGCACTTGGAAACACCATATATTTT. Translation: CASGTALGNTIYF.

This clone occurred once. The chain has TRBV19 and TRBJ1-1; D gene uncertain. Germline-derived CDR1 and CDR2 are LNHDA and SQIVND (reference sequence). V lost 3 bases to trimming and J lost 3 bases, with 14 bases between them. There are 15 residues in the CDR3. CDR3 coding DNA: TGTGCCAGTAGTATTATTCGGGAGTACGACACTGAAGCTTTCTTT. Its translation is CASSIIREYDTEAFF.

This clone was recorded once. CDR3 protein: CASSIEGLINEKLFF. DNA of the CDR3: TGTGCCAGTAGTATAGAGGGGCTTATTAATGAAAAACTGTTTTTT. The chain combines TRBV19 with TRBJ1-4; TRBD1 is a possible D gene (5 bases). Germline values: CDR1 LNHDA, CDR2 SQIVND (reference sequence). V lost 0 bases and J lost 4, with 9 bases in between. The CDR3 is 15 residues long.

The chain combines TRBV12-5 with TRBJ1-3, with TRBD1 matching over 10 bases. After removal of 6 bases from V and 3 bases from J, the junction contained 2 bases not matched to a gene. The CDR3 sequence is 14 residues long. CDR1 and CDR2 (germline): LGHNT, FRNRAP. DNA of the CDR3: TGTGCTAGTGGGACAGGGGGCTTTGGAAACACCATATATTTT. It specifies CASGTGGFGNTIYF.

The gene calls are TRBV7-9 and TRBJ1-1; no reliable D call. V was trimmed by 5 bases and J by 4 bases, leaving 20 bases between them. The CDR3 is made up of 16 amino acids. Germline V CDR1 and CDR2: SEHNR, FQNEAQ (reference sequence). The CDR3 is CASSLFAGVTGTEAFF. As DNA, the CDR3 is TGTGCCAGCAGCCTTTTTGCGGGAGTAACGGGCACTGAAGCTTTCTTT.

The CDR3 reads CASRVGTSGTYEQYF. The CDR3 region has the DNA TGCGCCAGCCGCGTAGGGACTAGCGGGACCTACGAGCAGTACTTC. The genes are TRBV10-2 and TRBJ2-7, with TRBD2 matching over 13 bases. The CDR3 is 15 amino acids. V dropped 8 bases and J dropped 2; count of bases not matched to a gene: 6. Per the germline V gene, CDR1 is WSHSY and CDR2 is SAAADI.

About this clone itself: Distinct nucleotide sequences in the sample also encode this CDR3. The chain links TRBV27 to TRBJ2-7; TRBD2 matches 8 bases. Germline CDR1 is MNHEY and CDR2 is SMNVEV (reference sequence). This CDR3 spans 13 amino acids. V lost 2 bases, J lost 7 bases, and 4 bases stayed unmatched. For the CDR3, the DNA is TGTGCCAGCAGTTTAAGCGGGAGTTATGAGCAGTACTTC. Protein sequence: CASSLSGSYEQYF.

The rearrangement joins TRBV7-9 to TRBJ2-7; no reliable D call. This CDR3 has 12 amino acids. Germline loops: CDR1 SEHNR, CDR2 FQNEAQ (reference sequence). V lost 1 base and J 7 bases, leaving 8 bases between the germline ends. CDR3 bases: TGTGCCAGCAGCTTAGATCGGTCAGAGCAGTACTTC. Translation gives CASSLDRSEQYF.

V gene TRBV10-3 combines with J gene TRBJ2-3; 12 bases match TRBD2. The length of the CDR3 is 23 residues. The germline V gene has CDR1 ENHRY and CDR2 SYGVKD. Trimming cost V 3 bases and J 1 base; bases outside gene matches: 23. DNA of the CDR3: TGTGCCATCAGTGATATCCGTACCCCCCCACTAGCGGGAGGTGGTTGGGGCACAGATACGCAGTATTTT. It yields the protein CAISDIRTPPLAGGGWGTDTQYF.

This chain joins TRBV5-5 and TRBJ1-3; 9 nucleotides align to TRBD1. This CDR3 spans 15 amino acids. Germline V lookup: CDR1 SGHKS, CDR2 YYEKEE (reference sequence). The junction had 6 bases not matched to a gene; V was cut back by 5 bases and J by 3 bases. CDR3 coding DNA: TGTGCCAGCAGTCTCGACAGGGGGATTGGAAACACCATATATTTT. As protein: CASSLDRGIGNTIYF.

The chain has TRBV27 and TRBJ2-3; tentatively, D is TRBD2 (5 bases). Trimming took 5 bases from V and 5 from J, leaving 14 bases between them. The CDR3 loop spans 14 amino acids. Germline V gives CDR1 MNHEY, CDR2 SMNVEV (reference sequence). Here the CDR3 reads CASSVGVFIDTQYF. In DNA form, the CDR3 reads TGTGCCAGCAGTGTGGGAGTTTTCATAGATACGCAGTATTTT.

The chain carries TRBV4-1 and TRBJ2-7; D remains unclear. The germline gives CDR1 MGHRA, CDR2 YSYEKL. Between the trimmed V and J ends, which lost 1 base and 0 bases, there was a span of 10 bases. CDR3 length equals 15 residues. CDR3 residues: CASSQGQAASYEQYF. Here the CDR3 DNA reads TGCGCCAGCAGCCAAGGGCAGGCCGCCTCCTACGAGCAGTACTTC.

The J gene is TRBJ2-1, the V gene TRBV27; no clear D. The CDR3 contains 14 residues. Per the germline V gene, CDR1 is MNHEY and CDR2 is SMNVEV (reference sequence). V was pared by 5 bases and J by 4 bases, with 12 bases between. The CDR3 nucleotides are TGTGCCAGCAGTCCTCTCGGTGCGTACAATGAGCAGTTCTTC. Its protein is CASSPLGAYNEQFF.

The chain has TRBV19 and TRBJ2-7; 8 bases line up with TRBD1. V was clipped by 5 bases and J by 2 bases; unmatched bases: 2. Per germline, CDR1 LNHDA and CDR2 SQIVND (reference sequence). CDR3 size: 13 residues. The CDR3 DNA reads TGTGCCAGTAGTGCGGGACAGGCCTACGAGCAGTACTTC. It translates to CASSAGQAYEQYF.

This clone was observed a single time. J is TRBJ2-1 and V is TRBV19; TRBD2 agrees at 13 bases. J was trimmed by 7 bases and V by 0 bases; bases with no gene match: 21. Germline assignment: CDR1 LNHDA and CDR2 SQIVND (reference sequence). CDR3 length: 22 residues. The CDR3 coding sequence is TGTGCCAGTAGTATAGATGGAGAGGAGGAACTAGCGGGAGGGCCATATGGTAATGAGCAGTTCTTC. Amino acids: CASSIDGEEELAGGPYGNEQFF.

The V call is TRBV5-4, the J call TRBJ2-5, with 9 bases that match TRBD1. This CDR3 contains 14 residues. Germline V gene sequence: CDR1 SGHNT, CDR2 YYREEE (reference sequence). Losses at the gene ends were 4 bases for V and 4 bases for J; bases not matched to a gene: 5. CDR3 coding DNA: TGTGCCAGCAGCCGACAGGGGGGGATAGAGACCCAGTACTTC. It translates to CASSRQGGIETQYF.

J is TRBJ2-7 and V is TRBV6-1; D may be TRBD2 (5 bases). The V and J ends lost 7 bases and 3 bases respectively, with 10 bases between them. This CDR3 has 12 residues. Germline V gives CDR1 MNHNS, CDR2 SASEGT. The CDR3 region has the DNA TGTGCCAGCATTGGCAGCGGCTACGAGCAGTACTTC. This sequence encodes CASIGSGYEQYF.

The gene calls are TRBV29-1 and TRBJ1-4, with a possible D match to TRBD1 (6 bases). The germline gives CDR1 SQVTM, CDR2 ANQGSEA. The CDR3 has 14 residues. Trimming left V 4 bases short and J 0 bases short, with 9 bases between. The chain's CDR3 is CSVAGTTTNEKLFF. The CDR3 DNA sequence: TGCAGCGTTGCTGGGACAACAACTAATGAAAAACTGTTTTTT.

J is TRBJ2-7 and V is TRBV10-3; TRBD2 matches at 12 bases. The CDR3 covers 17 residues. The junction had 10 bases not matched to a gene; V was cut back by 4 bases and J by 3 bases. CDR1 ENHRY and CDR2 SYGVKD come from the germline V gene. The CDR3 region has the DNA TGTGCCATCAGTGGGACAGCCCTAGCGGGAGGGTTCTACGAGCAGTACTTC. Amino acid sequence: CAISGTALAGGFYEQYF.

V usage is TRBV7-8 and J usage is TRBJ2-7, with 10 bases that match TRBD2. V trimming: 3 bases; J trimming: 0 bases; junction bases outside the gene matches: 11. Looked up from germline, CDR1 is SGHVS and CDR2 is FQNEAQ. The CDR3 covers 18 residues. The CDR3 nucleotides are TGTGCCAGCAGCTTCCCGGCGGGGGGGACTAGCGACTCCTACGAGCAGTACTTC. Translating it yields CASSFPAGGTSDSYEQYF.

The chain couples TRBV7-9 to TRBJ2-7, with 8 positions matching TRBD1. CDR1 SEHNR and CDR2 FQNEAQ come from the germline V gene (reference sequence). After removal of 5 bases from V and 3 bases from J, the junction contained 6 bases not matched to a gene. This CDR3 is built from 14 residues. The CDR3 spells CASSPLDRGYEQYF. Here the CDR3 DNA reads TGTGCCAGCAGCCCCCTCGACAGGGGCTACGAGCAGTACTTC.

The chain links TRBV19 to TRBJ2-4; unclear D gene. CDR1 is LNHDA and CDR2 is SQIVND in the germline V gene (reference sequence). V lost 7 bases and J 0 bases, leaving 10 bases between the germline ends. There are 14 residues in the CDR3. The CDR3 nucleotides read TGTGCCAGTATCCTAAGCTTAGCCAAAAACATTCAGTACTTC. Translation gives CASILSLAKNIQYF.

The V and J genes are TRBV6-5 and TRBJ2-4; 8 bases fit TRBD1. Germline loops: CDR1 MNHEY, CDR2 SVGAGI. V shed 6 bases and J 5 bases; nucleotides not matched to a gene: 9. The CDR3 consists of 15 residues. The CDR3 coding sequence is TGTGCCAGCAGCCCCCTTTCACAGGGGGAAAACATTCAGTACTTC. It yields the protein CASSPLSQGENIQYF.

The rearrangement joins TRBV6-6 to TRBJ2-3; 7 positions agree with TRBD1. Germline CDR1 MNHNY, CDR2 SVGAGI (reference sequence). Trimming cost V 6 bases and J 6 bases; bases outside gene matches: 15. CDR3 length equals 16 residues. The DNA for the CDR3 is TGTGCCAGCAGACCAACAGGGGTATATTCTGCTGATACGCAGTATTTT. Amino acid sequence: CASRPTGVYSADTQYF.

This chain connects TRBV28 to TRBJ2-1, with 7 bases lining up with TRBD2. Germline trimming cut 7 bases from V and 1 base from J; bases unmatched to any gene: 4. This CDR3 has 14 residues. CDR1 and CDR2 (germline): MDHEN, SYDVKM. The CDR3, as DNA: TGTGCCAGCATTTCAGCGGGGTCCTACAATGAGCAGTTCTTC. It yields the protein CASISAGSYNEQFF. Looking up the rest from reference TRBV28 and TRBJ2-1 gives the full variable domain: DVKVTQSSRYLVKRTGEKVFLECVQDMDHENMFWYRQDPGLGLRLIYFSYDVKMKEKGDIPEGYSVSREKKERFSLILESASTNQTSMYLCASISAGSYNEQFFGPGTRLTVL.